This is a list of T cell receptor beta chains from one sample in a study of blood T cell repertoires in COVID-19. TCRdb's copy holds only in-frame clones and misses some; the assay was immunoSEQ multiplex PCR. The sample holds fewer than 250,000 clones, approximately 80% seen once. Sequenced input: peripheral blood. The receptors here all came from a woman between 45 and 60 years old with acute or convalescent COVID-19. CDR3s include the opening cysteine and the closing phenylalanine or tryptophan. D genes are given only for firm matches. Size is omitted from some rows. Given values are once, few, many or a class for expanded clones.

v_gene,abundance,j_gene,d_gene,CDR3nt,CDR3aa
TRBV19,few,TRBJ2-5,TRBD2,TGTGCCAGTAGTATTTCCGGGAGGGAGACCCAGTACTTC,CASSISGRETQYF
TRBV18,.,TRBJ1-1,TRBD1,TGTGCCAGCTCCTCGACAGGGGGCAACACTGAAGCTTTCTTT,CASSSTGGNTEAFF
TRBV5-1,.,TRBJ2-7,TRBD1,TGCGCCAGCAGCTTGGGACAGGGGGCTCCCGAGCAGTACTTC,CASSLGQGAPEQYF
TRBV5-6,few,TRBJ1-2,.,TGTGCCAGCAGCACGACCGGGACACTGGGCTACACCTTC,CASSTTGTLGYTF
TRBV3-1/TRBV3-2,.,TRBJ2-1,.,TGTGCCAGCAGCCCGCTAGGCTCCTACAATGAGCAGTTCTTC,CASSPLGSYNEQFF
TRBV15,.,TRBJ2-1,TRBD2,TGTGCCACCAGCAGAGAACTAGCGCGTCCCCCCCACAATGAGCAGTTCTTC,CATSRELARPPHNEQFF
TRBV28,.,TRBJ2-1,TRBD2,TGTGCCAGCAGTTCGGAGCGGGAGGATGTCAATGAGCAGTTCTTC,CASSSEREDVNEQFF
TRBV5-1,.,TRBJ2-2,TRBD2,TGCGCCAGCAGCTTGTCGGGAGGCGGGGCTACTATCACCGGGGAGCTGTTTTTT,CASSLSGGGATITGELFF
TRBV12-3/TRBV12-4,.,TRBJ1-2,.,TGTGCCAGCAAGCATGGCTACACCTTC,CASKHGYTF
TRBV28,.,TRBJ1-2,.,TGTGCCAGCAGCCCCGGGGACTATGGCTACACCTTC,CASSPGDYGYTF
TRBV18,.,TRBJ2-1,TRBD2,TGTGCCAGCGCCGGGGGGAGCTCCTACAATGAGCAGTTCTTC,CASAGGSSYNEQFF
TRBV29-1,.,TRBJ1-2,TRBD1,TGCAGCGTTATAGACCCGGGACAGAGCAATGGCTACACCTTC,CSVIDPGQSNGYTF
TRBV6-5,.,TRBJ2-2,TRBD1,TGTGCCAGCGAACGGGACAGGGACACCGGGGAGCTGTTTTTT,CASERDRDTGELFF
TRBV6-5,.,TRBJ1-2,TRBD1,TGTGCCAGCAGTTACAGATCAGGGGGCAACGATGGCTACACCTTC,CASSYRSGGNDGYTF
TRBV3-1/TRBV3-2,.,TRBJ1-2,.,TGTGCCAGCAGCCAAGCCACAGGGACGGGCTACACCTTC,CASSQATGTGYTF
TRBV18,.,TRBJ1-3,TRBD1,TGTGCCAGCTCCCCCGGGACAGGGGGCCAAGTTACTGGAAACACCATATATTTT,CASSPGTGGQVTGNTIYF
TRBV6-6,.,TRBJ1-1,.,TGTGCCAGCAGTTACCCATCGGGGGGGAACACTGAAGCTTTCTTT,CASSYPSGGNTEAFF
TRBV12-3/TRBV12-4,.,TRBJ1-4,.,TGTGCCAGCAGCCACACCGGGAGTGAAAAACTGTTTTTT,CASSHTGSEKLFF
TRBV30,.,TRBJ1-4,.,TGTGCCTGGAGTGGAGAGGATGAAAAACTGTTTTTT,CAWSGEDEKLFF
TRBV15,once,TRBJ2-3,TRBD2,TGTGCCACCAGCAGCAGGGTCGGAGCGGGAAGGACAGATACGCAGTATTTT,CATSSRVGAGRTDTQYF
TRBV6-5,.,TRBJ1-6,TRBD1,TGTGCCAGCCGACAGGGGCGGGATTCACCCCTCCACTTT,CASRQGRDSPLHF
TRBV10-3,once,TRBJ1-3,.,TGTGCCATCACCATGGGGGGGGGAGCCTCTGGAAACACCATATATTTT,CAITMGGGASGNTIYF
TRBV5-5,once,TRBJ2-7,.,TGTGCCAGCAGCTTTCTTCTAGTGGGCTACGAGCAGTACTTC,CASSFLLVGYEQYF
TRBV7-6,once,TRBJ2-7,.,TGTGCCAGCAGACCAGGGACTGCTTCCTACGAGCAGTACTTC,CASRPGTASYEQYF
TRBV5-1,.,TRBJ1-6,TRBD1,TGCGCCAGCAGCTCCGGGACAGGGGGCCTCGCCACCCTCCACTTT,CASSSGTGGLATLHF
TRBV7-2,.,TRBJ2-1,TRBD2,TGTGCCAGCAGCCCCGGGACTAGCGTGGTCAATGAGCAGTTCTTC,CASSPGTSVVNEQFF
TRBV5-1,.,TRBJ2-7,.,TGCGCCAGCAGTCGACAGGTTTCCCCGGGGCAGCAGTACTTC,CASSRQVSPGQQYF
TRBV10-3,.,TRBJ1-5,TRBD1,TGTGCCATCAGTGAGGGACAGGCGCATCAGCCCCAGCATTTT,CAISEGQAHQPQHF
TRBV28,.,TRBJ1-2,.,TGTGCCAGCAGTTCACCCGCAGGGAACTATGGCTACACCTTC,CASSSPAGNYGYTF
TRBV21-1,.,TRBJ2-6,.,TGTGCCAGCAGCAAAGCGCCTCAGGGCGTCTCTGGGGCCAACGTCCTGACTTTC,CASSKAPQGVSGANVLTF
TRBV10-1,.,TRBJ2-7,.,TGCGCCAGCAGTGATTCCAGTCCGTACGAGCAGTACTTC,CASSDSSPYEQYF
TRBV21-1,.,TRBJ1-6,.,TGTGCCAGCAGCAATCTTAATTCACCCCTCCACTTT,CASSNLNSPLHF
TRBV14,.,TRBJ1-4,TRBD1,TGTGCCAGCAGCCAAGATCGGGACAGGGGGCTTGAAAAACTGTTTTTT,CASSQDRDRGLEKLFF
TRBV27,.,TRBJ1-6,.,TGTGCCAGCAGTTTAATCCCTCCCGGTAATTCACCCCTCCACTTT,CASSLIPPGNSPLHF
TRBV15,.,TRBJ1-2,TRBD1,TGTGCCACCCGGGGAACAGGGGCCCGGGGCTATGGCTACACCTTC,CATRGTGARGYGYTF
TRBV7-6,.,TRBJ1-3,.,TGTGCCAGCAGCTTAGCTAGGGGAATGAGAAACACCATATATTTT,CASSLARGMRNTIYF
TRBV13,.,TRBJ2-7,TRBD1,TGTGCCAGCAGCGATACCACAGGGGGCTACGAGCAGTACTTC,CASSDTTGGYEQYF
TRBV15,.,TRBJ2-5,.,TGTGCCACCAGCAGAGAGGGGCTCGGAGAGGAGACCCAGTACTTC,CATSREGLGEETQYF
TRBV4-1,.,TRBJ1-5,.,TGCGCCAGCAGCCAAGATAGTCTGAGCAATCAGCCCCAGCATTTT,CASSQDSLSNQPQHF
TRBV24-1,.,TRBJ1-2,.,TGTGCCACCAGTGTCTGGGGGGATTTAAACTACACCTTC,CATSVWGDLNYTF
TRBV10-3,.,TRBJ2-7,TRBD1,TGTGCCATCAGTGACCCCACGGACAGGGGGAGGGACGAGCAGTACTTC,CAISDPTDRGRDEQYF
TRBV28,.,TRBJ1-1,.,TGTGCCAGCAGTTTATCTGCGGATGAAGCTTTCTTT,CASSLSADEAFF
TRBV19,.,TRBJ1-2,TRBD1,TGTGCCAGTAGTAAAGCCGGGCAGGGGGCCGGTGGCTACACCTTC,CASSKAGQGAGGYTF
TRBV7-2,.,TRBJ1-5,TRBD1,TGTGCCAGCAGCTTAGTACCAGGGGGTCAGCCCCAGCATTTT,CASSLVPGGQPQHF
TRBV2,.,TRBJ2-3,.,TGTGCCAGCAGTGAAAGGCAGGGGAAAGATACGCAGTATTTT,CASSERQGKDTQYF
TRBV3-1/TRBV3-2,.,TRBJ1-1,.,TGTGCCAGCAGCCCCCGGCAGGCCACGAACACTGAAGCTTTCTTT,CASSPRQATNTEAFF
TRBV30,few,TRBJ1-3,.,TGTGCCTGGAGTGTAAGTCGGTACTCTGGAAACACCATATATTTT,CAWSVSRYSGNTIYF
TRBV5-6,.,TRBJ1-1,.,TGTGCCAGCAGCTTTGGGGAGGGGAGCACTGAAGCTTTCTTT,CASSFGEGSTEAFF
TRBV28,.,TRBJ2-1,TRBD2,TGTGCCAGCAGTTTTTTAACTAGCGGTTCCTACAATGAGCAGTTCTTC,CASSFLTSGSYNEQFF
TRBV7-9,.,TRBJ1-4,TRBD1,TGTGCCAGCAGCTCCGACAGGGCCGCGCCTGAAAAACTGTTTTTT,CASSSDRAAPEKLFF